The entry below gives a single TCR beta chain sequence along with its context. Its target is not known. Mouse names are used for the genes. The read ends 4 residues before the CDR3 terminus; that terminus is restored from the germline J gene. The sample belongs to a study of CD8+ T cells in alopecia areata. Germline V gives CDR1 GKSSPN, CDR2 SITVG. The CDR3 has 15 amino acids. The ends lost 0 bases at V and 0 bases at J; junction bases unmatched: 3. Study-wide findings and caveats: Scalp samples also contribute reads from the resident alphabeta T cells found in normal skin. It was less clear whether patients shared TCRs than it was in mice, possibly because of HLA. Especially in alopecia totalis/universalis, lesional scalp showed greater clonality than normal scalp did.

Extracted RNA was reverse transcribed, and the resulting cDNA served as sequencing template. The protocol was immunoSEQ multiplex PCR, while the TCRdb copy is restricted to in-frame clones and leaves out a portion. The sample is made up of some 18,000 clones, none counted only once. Cells from pooled cutaneous lymph nodes were sorted by CD4, CD8alpha, NKG2D, NKG2ACE and other markers. Material: CD8+ T cells sorted from a lymph node. This receptor was obtained from a C3H/HeJ mouse with alopecia areata. This strain has MHC haplotype H2-k. The J gene is TRBJ2-5, the V gene TRBV31; 7 bases line up with TRBD2. The CDR3 region is CAWSLRGGNQDTQYF. The CDR3 DNA, read in part, is TGTGCCTGGAGTCTACGGGGGGGTAACCAAGAC.